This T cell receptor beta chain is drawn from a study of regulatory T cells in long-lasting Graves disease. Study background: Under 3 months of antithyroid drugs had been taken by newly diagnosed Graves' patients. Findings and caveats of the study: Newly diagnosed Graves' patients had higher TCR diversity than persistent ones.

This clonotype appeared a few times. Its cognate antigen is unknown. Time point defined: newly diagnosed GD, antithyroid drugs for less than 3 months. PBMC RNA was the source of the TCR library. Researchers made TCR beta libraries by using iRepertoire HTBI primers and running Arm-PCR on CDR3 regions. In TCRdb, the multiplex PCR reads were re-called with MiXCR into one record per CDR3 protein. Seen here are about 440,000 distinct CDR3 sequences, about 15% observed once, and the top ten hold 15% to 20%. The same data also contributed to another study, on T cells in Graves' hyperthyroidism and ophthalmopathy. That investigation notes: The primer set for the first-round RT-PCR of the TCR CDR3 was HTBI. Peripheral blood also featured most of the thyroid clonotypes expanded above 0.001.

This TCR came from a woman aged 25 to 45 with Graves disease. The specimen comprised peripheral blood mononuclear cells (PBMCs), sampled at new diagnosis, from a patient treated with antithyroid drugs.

CDR3 sequence (DNA): TGTGCCAGTAGTATAGGGAAACTAGCTAGCACAGATACGCAGTATTTT. Residues: CASSIGKLASTDTQYF. The chain couples TRBV19 to TRBJ2-3, with D possibly TRBD2 on 6 matching bases. V gave up 1 base and J gave up 0 bases, with 11 bases separating them. The CDR3 loop spans 16 amino acids. Looked up from germline, CDR1 is LNHDA and CDR2 is SQIVND (reference sequence).